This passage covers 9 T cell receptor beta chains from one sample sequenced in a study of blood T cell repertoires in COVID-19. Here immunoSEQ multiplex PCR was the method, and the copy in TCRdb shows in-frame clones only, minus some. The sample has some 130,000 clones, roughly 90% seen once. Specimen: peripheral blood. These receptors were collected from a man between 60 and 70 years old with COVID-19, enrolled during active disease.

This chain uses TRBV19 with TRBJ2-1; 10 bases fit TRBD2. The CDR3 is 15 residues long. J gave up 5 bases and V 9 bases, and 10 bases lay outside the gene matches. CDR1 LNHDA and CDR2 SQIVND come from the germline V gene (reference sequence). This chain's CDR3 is CASGLAVSRDNEQFF. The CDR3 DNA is TGTGCCAGCGGACTAGCGGTTAGCCGGGACAATGAGCAGTTCTTC. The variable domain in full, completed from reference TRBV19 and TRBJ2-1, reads DGGITQSPKYLFRKEGQNVTLSCEQNLNHDAMYWYRQDPGQGLRLIYYSQIVNDFQKGDIAEGYSVSREKKESFPLTVTSAQKNPTAFYLCASGLAVSRDNEQFFGPGTRLTVL.

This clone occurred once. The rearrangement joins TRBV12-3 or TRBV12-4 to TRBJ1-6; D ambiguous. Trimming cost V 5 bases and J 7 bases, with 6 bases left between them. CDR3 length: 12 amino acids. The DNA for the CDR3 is TGTGCCAGCAGTCTTCGGAATTCACCCCTCCACTTT. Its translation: CASSLRNSPLHF.

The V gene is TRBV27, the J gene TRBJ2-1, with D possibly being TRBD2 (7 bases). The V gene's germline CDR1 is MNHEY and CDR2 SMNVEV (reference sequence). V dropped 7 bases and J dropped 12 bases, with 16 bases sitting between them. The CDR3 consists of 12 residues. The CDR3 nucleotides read TGTGCCAGCACCCCTAGGGGAGGGGGGCAGTTCTTC. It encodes CASTPRGGGQFF.

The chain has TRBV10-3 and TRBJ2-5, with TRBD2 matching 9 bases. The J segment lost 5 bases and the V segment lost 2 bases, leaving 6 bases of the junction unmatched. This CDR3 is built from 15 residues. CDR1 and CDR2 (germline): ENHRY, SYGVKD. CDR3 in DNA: TGTGCCATCAGTGAGACCGCGGGAGGGCGCGAGACCCAGTACTTC. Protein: CAISETAGGRETQYF.

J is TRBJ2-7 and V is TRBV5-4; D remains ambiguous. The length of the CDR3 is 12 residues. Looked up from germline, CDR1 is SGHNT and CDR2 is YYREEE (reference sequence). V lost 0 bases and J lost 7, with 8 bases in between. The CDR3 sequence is CASSLDRLEQYF. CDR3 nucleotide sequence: TGTGCCAGCAGCTTGGATCGGTTGGAGCAGTACTTC.

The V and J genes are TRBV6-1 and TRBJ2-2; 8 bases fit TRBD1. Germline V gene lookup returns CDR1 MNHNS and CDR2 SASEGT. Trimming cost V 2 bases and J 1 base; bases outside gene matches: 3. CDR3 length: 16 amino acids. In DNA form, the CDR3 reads TGTGCCAGCAGTGAATTTGGGACAGGGAACACCGGGGAGCTGTTTTTT. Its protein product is CASSEFGTGNTGELFF.

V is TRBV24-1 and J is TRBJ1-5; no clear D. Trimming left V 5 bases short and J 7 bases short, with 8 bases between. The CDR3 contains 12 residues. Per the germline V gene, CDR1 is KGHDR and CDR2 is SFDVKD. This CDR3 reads CATSVGGQPQHF. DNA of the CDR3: TGTGCCACCAGTGTGGGAGGACAGCCCCAGCATTTT.

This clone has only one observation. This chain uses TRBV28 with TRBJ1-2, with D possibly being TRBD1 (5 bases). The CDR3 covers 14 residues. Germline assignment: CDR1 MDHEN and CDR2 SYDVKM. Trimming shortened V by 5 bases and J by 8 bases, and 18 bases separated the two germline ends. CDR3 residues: CASSPPGGARGYTF. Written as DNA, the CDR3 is TGTGCCAGCAGTCCCCCGGGAGGGGCGCGAGGCTACACCTTC.

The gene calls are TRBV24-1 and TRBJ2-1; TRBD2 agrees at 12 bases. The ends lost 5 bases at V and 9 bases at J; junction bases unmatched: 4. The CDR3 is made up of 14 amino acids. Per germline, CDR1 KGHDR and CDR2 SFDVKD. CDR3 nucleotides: TGTGCCACCAGTGGACTAGCGGGAGTAGGTGAGCAGTTCTTC. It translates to CATSGLAGVGEQFF.